This entry lists 6 T cell receptor beta chains sequenced from one sample in a study of T cells in Graves' hyperthyroidism and ophthalmopathy. What was amplified from RNA transcripts were TCR beta CDR3 regions. HTBI primers were the set used in a first-round RT-PCR of the TCR CDR3. One entry per CDR3 protein results from TCRdb running MiXCR on the multiplex PCR reads. The table includes 450,000 to 500,000 distinct CDR3 sequences, 22% detected once. The sequencing input was blood. These receptors originate from an older woman with Graves' ophthalmopathy.

The chain combines TRBV20-1 with TRBJ2-2; TRBD1 might be the D (5 bases). V lost 5 bases and J lost 1, with 11 bases in between. In germline, CDR1 is DFQATT, CDR2 SNEGSKA (reference sequence). CDR3 size: 14 residues. CDR3 sequence reads: CSALTVQNTGELFF. CDR3 bases: TGCAGTGCTTTGACAGTCCAGAACACCGGGGAGCTGTTTTTT.

In its sample, this clonotype was seen a few times. One end of the junction does not line up with germline, which may come from a read error. Here the CDR3 DNA reads TGTGCTAGCAGCCCCGGGACTAACCCAATAAATGAGCAGTTCTTC. It translates to CASSPGTNPINEQFF. The V call is TRBV7-7, the J call TRBJ2-1; 7 bases match TRBD2. CDR1 is SSHAT and CDR2 is FNYEAQ in the germline V gene (reference sequence). There are 15 residues in the CDR3.

This chain links TRBV30 with TRBJ1-2; 9 positions match TRBD1. Germline V lookup: CDR1 GTSNPN, CDR2 SVGIG (reference sequence). This CDR3 region has 12 residues. The trim removed 2 bases at V and 8 bases at J, leaving 3 bases unmatched. DNA of the CDR3: TGTGCCTGGAGTACCGGACAGGGGGGCTACACCTTC. It yields the protein CAWSTGQGGYTF.

This clonotype was seen many times. This chain joins TRBV11-3 and TRBJ2-5, with unresolved D. V was pared by 5 bases and J by 0 bases, with 7 bases between. CDR3 length: 13 residues. Germline assignment: CDR1 SGHNT and CDR2 YENEEA. CDR3 bases: TGTGCCAGCAGCACCCGGGACCAAGAGACCCAGTACTTC. This codes for CASSTRDQETQYF.

This clonotype has a handful of counts. The gene calls are TRBV10-3 and TRBJ2-2; the match to TRBD1 covers 7 bases. Germline-derived CDR1 and CDR2 are ENHRY and SYGVKD. The CDR3 has 18 amino acids. The V gene end was trimmed by 2 bases and the J gene end by 1 base; junction bases not matched to a gene: 10. CDR3 sequence: CAISEMGQPNLNTGELFF. The CDR3 DNA reads as TGTGCCATCAGTGAGATGGGACAGCCCAACCTGAACACCGGGGAGCTGTTTTTT.

The J gene is TRBJ2-1, the V gene TRBV30, with 9 bases identical to TRBD2. The CDR3 runs 18 residues. The trim removed 1 base at V and 6 bases at J, leaving 16 bases unmatched. In germline, CDR1 is GTSNPN, CDR2 SVGIG (reference sequence). CDR3 amino acids: CAWSAFVAGVKGSNEQFF. For the CDR3, the DNA is TGTGCCTGGAGTGCATTTGTAGCGGGAGTGAAGGGTTCCAATGAGCAGTTCTTC.